Listed here are 10 T cell receptor beta chains from one sample, sequenced in a study of beta chain features in type 1 diabetes. Every isolated RNA sample was fully reverse transcribed, so sequencing captured expressed TCRB transcripts. Profiling relied on immunoSEQ multiplex PCR, and the TCRdb table lists in-frame clones only, not all of them. This table holds about 350,000 clones, around 20% found once. Input material: naive CD4+ T cells from blood. Source of these receptors: a woman between 18 and 29 years old in good health.

The chain links TRBV6-5 to TRBJ1-1, with D perhaps TRBD1 (5 bases). CDR1 is MNHEY and CDR2 is SVGAGI in the germline V gene. The CDR3 spans 11 residues. Trimming took 6 bases from V and 10 from J, leaving 12 bases between them. CDR3: CASSRDGGAFF. The CDR3, as DNA: TGTGCCAGCAGCCGCGACGGGGGAGCTTTCTTT.

The rearrangement joins TRBV2 to TRBJ1-6; D uncertain. V dropped 6 bases and J dropped 9 bases, with 6 bases sitting between them. Germline CDR1 and CDR2: SNHLY and FYNNEI. CDR3 size: 11 residues. In nucleotides, the CDR3 is TGTGCCAGCAGCAATTCTTCACCCCTCCACTTT. Amino acids: CASSNSSPLHF.

This clone was counted only a few times. The genes are TRBV29-1 and TRBJ2-2, with TRBD1 matching over 7 bases. This CDR3 spans 14 amino acids. CDR1 and CDR2 from the germline V gene are SQVTM and ANQGSEA. Trimming took 5 bases from V and 2 from J; bases not matched to a gene: 5. For the CDR3, the DNA is TGCAGCGTTAAAGGACAGGCTAACACCGGGGAGCTGTTTTTT. Protein sequence: CSVKGQANTGELFF.

This chain uses TRBV4-3 with TRBJ2-3, with 9 nucleotides matching TRBD2. V shed 0 bases, J shed 4 bases, and the junction held 8 bases outside the gene matches. Germline V gives CDR1 LGHNA, CDR2 YSLEER. The CDR3 has 17 amino acids. The CDR3 sequence: CASSQDVGGGAADTQYF. The CDR3, as DNA: TGCGCCAGCAGCCAAGATGTGGGCGGGGGGGCCGCAGATACGCAGTATTTT.

This clone came up a few times. CDR3 sequence: CSVVFSGIRVNEQFF. The CDR3 DNA follows: TGCAGCGTCGTCTTTAGCGGGATTCGGGTTAATGAGCAGTTCTTC. V usage is TRBV29-1 and J usage is TRBJ2-1, with 8 bases matching TRBD2. V shed 6 bases, J shed 7 bases, and the junction held 14 bases outside the gene matches. The CDR3 contains 15 residues. Germline CDR1 and CDR2: SQVTM and ANQGSEA.

V usage is TRBV2 and J usage is TRBJ2-5; weak D call: TRBD1 (5 bases). Germline V gives CDR1 SNHLY, CDR2 FYNNEI. V was pared by 10 bases and J by 5 bases, with 14 bases between. The CDR3 covers 12 residues. CDR3 in amino acids: CATPQGGETQYF. The CDR3 bases are TGTGCCACCCCCCAGGGTGGGGAGACCCAGTACTTC.

V usage is TRBV10-3 and J usage is TRBJ2-7; D gene unclear. CDR3 length equals 16 residues. Trimming took off 0 bases at V and 3 bases at J, with 15 bases between the two ends. Germline V CDR1 and CDR2: ENHRY, SYGVKD. The DNA for the CDR3 is TGTGCCATCAGTGAGTCGGCTAACCCGACAAGCTACGAGCAGTACTTC. Translating it yields CAISESANPTSYEQYF.

This clone has just a few counts. The CDR3 sequence: CASSSPTASNTEAFF. The CDR3 region has the DNA TGTGCCAGCAGTTCCCCGACAGCATCGAACACTGAAGCTTTCTTT. The chain combines TRBV6-5 with TRBJ1-1, with D possibly being TRBD1 (5 bases). Deletions cut 4 bases from V and 1 base from J, with 13 bases between. Germline V gives CDR1 MNHEY, CDR2 SVGAGI. The CDR3 is 15 amino acids.

V gene TRBV11-3 combines with J gene TRBJ1-2, with 7 bases aligning to TRBD1. The ends lost 5 bases at V and 7 bases at J; junction bases unmatched: 10. This CDR3 region has 14 residues. Germline loops: CDR1 SGHNT, CDR2 YENEEA. CDR3 sequence reads: CASSPRTGKGGYTF. CDR3 sequence (DNA): TGTGCCAGCAGCCCCAGGACAGGAAAGGGTGGCTACACCTTC. Drawing the rest from reference TRBV11-3 and TRBJ1-2, the complete variable domain is EAGVVQSPRYKIIEKKQPVAFWCNPISGHNTLYWYLQNLGQGPELLIRYENEEAVDDSQLPKDRFSAERLKGVDSTLKIQPAELGDSAVYLCASSPRTGKGGYTFGSGTRLTVV.

This clone showed up just a few times. The chain is built from TRBV30 and TRBJ2-1; possibly TRBD1 for D (5 bases). The germline V gene has CDR1 GTSNPN and CDR2 SVGIG (reference sequence). The CDR3 contains 15 residues. V was pared by 1 base and J by 3 bases, with 13 bases between. CDR3 sequence reads: CAWSEMRQYYNEQFF. Here the CDR3 DNA reads TGTGCCTGGAGTGAGATGCGACAGTACTACAATGAGCAGTTCTTC.